This T cell receptor beta chain derives from a study of T cells in Graves' hyperthyroidism and ophthalmopathy. Template material for amplifying TCR beta CDR3 regions consisted of RNA transcripts. First-round RT-PCR with HTBI primers amplified the TCR CDR3 region. TCRdb reprocessed the multiplex PCR reads via MiXCR and lists one record per CDR3 protein. The sample includes about 710,000 distinct CDR3 sequences, approximately 16% seen only once; the top ten take approximately 8.4%. This clonotype was detected many times. There are 16 residues in the CDR3. V shed 2 bases, J shed 0 bases, and the junction held 7 bases outside the gene matches. Looked up from germline, CDR1 is MNHNY and CDR2 is SVGAGI (reference sequence).

This TCR derives from a man aged 18 to 30 with Graves' hyperthyroidism. The J gene is TRBJ2-7, the V gene TRBV6-6; TRBD2 agrees at 7 bases. The sample consisted of blood. The CDR3 protein is CASSYSPSGLSYEQYF. CDR3 bases: TGTGCCAGCAGTTACAGTCCTAGCGGACTCTCCTACGAGCAGTACTTC.